These 11 T cell receptor beta chains were sequenced from one sample in a study of blood T cell repertoires in COVID-19. Clones were read by immunoSEQ multiplex PCR, and TCRdb kept only the in-frame ones, dropping some. This table has more than 130,000 clones, about four fifths appearing once. Input material: peripheral blood. All receptors come from an elderly woman in a cohort sampled during active or convalescent COVID-19.

This chain uses TRBV18 with TRBJ2-3; TRBD1 might be the D (6 bases). This CDR3 comprises 16 residues. Germline V CDR1 and CDR2: KGHSH, LQKENI. V was shortened by 4 bases and J by 2 bases, with 16 bases between the two germline ends. CDR3 sequence reads: CASSHRTDYATDTQYF. The DNA of the CDR3 is TGTGCCAGCTCACACCGGACAGACTACGCCACAGATACGCAGTATTTT.

The chain is built from TRBV7-9 and TRBJ2-5, with D perhaps matching TRBD2 (5 bases). Trimming took 0 bases from V and 4 from J, leaving 6 bases between them. CDR1 SEHNR and CDR2 FQNEAQ come from the germline V gene (reference sequence). The CDR3 covers 13 residues. For the CDR3, the DNA is TGTGCCAGCAGCTTAGCAGGGAGAGAGACCCAGTACTTC. Protein product: CASSLAGRETQYF.

Only one count was recorded for this clone. The V gene is TRBV6-4, the J gene TRBJ2-3; 10 bases fit TRBD2. The CDR3 is 14 residues long. J lost 4 bases, V lost 6 bases, and 4 bases had no gene match. Germline loops: CDR1 MRHNA, CDR2 SNTAGT. The DNA for the CDR3 is TGTGCCAGCAGAGCGGGGGGGCCGGCAGATACGCAGTATTTT. Translation gives CASRAGGPADTQYF.

The chain recombines TRBV7-2 with TRBJ2-1, with 8 bases matching TRBD2. After removal of 1 base from V and 8 bases from J, the junction contained 10 bases not matched to a gene. Germline V gene sequence: CDR1 SGHTA, CDR2 FQGNSA. The length of the CDR3 is 16 residues. Here the CDR3 reads CASSLEMAGGRDEQFF. CDR3 DNA sequence: TGTGCCAGCAGCTTAGAGATGGCGGGGGGCCGGGATGAGCAGTTCTTC.

The V gene is TRBV25-1, the J gene TRBJ1-1; 7 bases fit TRBD1. The germline gives CDR1 MGHDK, CDR2 SYGVNS. Trimming took 4 bases from V and 5 from J; bases not matched to a gene: 7. The CDR3 contains 14 residues. This CDR3 is CASSGQGKGTEAFF. CDR3 nucleotide sequence: TGTGCCAGCAGTGGACAGGGAAAGGGGACTGAAGCTTTCTTT.

The chain carries TRBV7-7 and TRBJ2-2; 10 bases align to TRBD1. This CDR3 has 15 residues. After removal of 4 bases from V and 7 bases from J, the junction contained 6 bases not matched to a gene. CDR1 and CDR2 from the germline V gene are SSHAT and FNYEAQ (reference sequence). The CDR3 protein is CASSSLDRGVGELFF. DNA for the CDR3: TGTGCCAGCAGCTCCCTGGACAGGGGGGTCGGGGAGCTGTTTTTT.

The chain uses TRBV4-1 and TRBJ1-6, with a weak D call TRBD1 (6 bases). Germline assignment: CDR1 MGHRA and CDR2 YSYEKL. The CDR3 has 18 residues. V shed 5 bases and J shed 5 bases, with 22 bases lying between them. CDR3 sequence: CASSWGGTPDQDNSPLHF. The CDR3 nucleotides read TGCGCCAGCAGCTGGGGAGGGACACCCGACCAAGATAATTCACCCCTCCACTTT.

CDR3: CASSRGTGELFF. DNA of the CDR3: TGTGCCAGCAGCCGGGGAACCGGGGAGCTGTTTTTT. J is TRBJ2-2 and V is TRBV7-9; D is perhaps TRBD2 (5 bases). V gave up 5 bases and J gave up 5 bases, with 6 bases separating them. Germline V gene data show CDR1 as SEHNR and CDR2 as FQNEAQ (reference sequence). This CDR3 is built from 12 residues.

The chain employs TRBV11-2 and TRBJ1-6, with D tentatively TRBD1 (6 bases). CDR1 SGHAT and CDR2 FQNNGV come from the germline V gene. Trimming removed 5 bases at V and 7 bases at J, with 12 bases between. The CDR3 totals 14 residues. The CDR3, as DNA: TGTGCCAGCAGCAGGCTACAGGGAAATTCACCCCTCCACTTT. Translating gives CASSRLQGNSPLHF.

This chain joins TRBV30 and TRBJ1-4; no clear D. Trimming shortened V by 1 base and J by 7 bases, and 10 bases separated the two germline ends. This CDR3 is built from 13 residues. Germline values: CDR1 GTSNPN, CDR2 SVGIG (reference sequence). The CDR3 spells CAWSESGPEKLFF. CDR3 coding DNA: TGTGCCTGGAGTGAATCGGGTCCTGAAAAACTGTTTTTT.

The gene calls are TRBV7-3 and TRBJ2-1, with D possibly TRBD2 on 5 matching bases. V lost 1 base and J lost 4, with 14 bases in between. The CDR3 loop spans 16 amino acids. CDR1 is SGHTA and CDR2 is FQGTGA in the germline V gene. The CDR3 DNA reads TGTGCCAGCAGCTTAATGCCTGAGAGGGATTACAATGAGCAGTTCTTC. Translated, it gives CASSLMPERDYNEQFF. Looking up the rest from reference TRBV7-3 and TRBJ2-1 gives the full variable domain: GAGVSQTPSNKVTEKGKYVELRCDPISGHTALYWYRQSLGQGPEFLIYFQGTGAADDSGLPNDRFFAVRPEGSVSTLKIQRTERGDSAVYLCASSLMPERDYNEQFFGPGTRLTVL.